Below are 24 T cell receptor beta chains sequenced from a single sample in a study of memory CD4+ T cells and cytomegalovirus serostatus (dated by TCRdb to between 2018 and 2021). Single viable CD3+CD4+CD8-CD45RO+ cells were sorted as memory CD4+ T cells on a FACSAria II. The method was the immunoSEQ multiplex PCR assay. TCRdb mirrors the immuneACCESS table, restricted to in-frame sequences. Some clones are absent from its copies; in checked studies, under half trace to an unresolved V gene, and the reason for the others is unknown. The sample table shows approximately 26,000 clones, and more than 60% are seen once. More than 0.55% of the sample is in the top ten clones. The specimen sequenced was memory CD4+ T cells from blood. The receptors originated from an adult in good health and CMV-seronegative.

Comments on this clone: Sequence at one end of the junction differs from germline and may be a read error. CDR3 nucleotides: TGTGCCAGTAATAAAGACCTCGGGACAAGCCTCGCCTTT. Translation: CASNKDLGTSLAF. This chain joins TRBV19 and TRBJ1-1, with D tentatively TRBD1 (6 bases). Germline CDR1 is LNHDA and CDR2 is SQIVND (reference sequence). The CDR3 spans 13 residues.

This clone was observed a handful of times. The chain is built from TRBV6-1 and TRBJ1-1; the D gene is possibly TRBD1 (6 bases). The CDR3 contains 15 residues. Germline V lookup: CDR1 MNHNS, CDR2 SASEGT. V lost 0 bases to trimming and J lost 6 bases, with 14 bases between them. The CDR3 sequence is CASSEARLRTAEAFF. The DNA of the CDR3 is TGTGCCAGCAGTGAAGCTCGACTTAGGACAGCTGAAGCTTTCTTT.

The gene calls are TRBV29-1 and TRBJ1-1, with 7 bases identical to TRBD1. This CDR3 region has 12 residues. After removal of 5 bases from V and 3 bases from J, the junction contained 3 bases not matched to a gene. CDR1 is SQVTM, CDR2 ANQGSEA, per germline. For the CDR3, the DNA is TGCAGCGTTAACAGGGGTGACACTGAAGCTTTCTTT. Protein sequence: CSVNRGDTEAFF.

The CDR3: CARSLATRRTENYNEQFF. CDR3 bases: TGTGCCAGAAGCTTGGCGACGCGTCGGACAGAGAACTACAATGAGCAGTTCTTC. This chain links TRBV5-3 with TRBJ2-1; TRBD1 is a possible D gene (6 bases). TRBV5-3 is designated an ORF whose function remains uncertain. Trimming cost V 0 bases and J 3 bases, with 19 bases left between them. The CDR3 is made up of 18 amino acids.

The CDR3 DNA is TGTGCCAGCAGCTCACAGGGGGCTGAGGAGACCCAGTACTTC. It encodes CASSSQGAEETQYF. The rearrangement joins TRBV5-6 to TRBJ2-5; 9 nucleotides match TRBD1. The CDR3 length is 14 residues. The trim removed 3 bases at V and 5 bases at J, leaving 5 bases unmatched. In germline, CDR1 is SGHDT, CDR2 YYEEEE.

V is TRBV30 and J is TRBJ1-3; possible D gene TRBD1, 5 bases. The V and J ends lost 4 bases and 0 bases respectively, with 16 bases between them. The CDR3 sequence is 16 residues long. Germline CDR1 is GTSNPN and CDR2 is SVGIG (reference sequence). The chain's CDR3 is CAWNDGGGYSGNTIYF. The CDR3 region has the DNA TGTGCCTGGAATGATGGGGGGGGATACTCTGGAAACACCATATATTTT.

CDR3 region: CASSAGLNEKLFF. DNA for the CDR3: TGTGCCAGCTCAGCCGGCCTTAATGAAAAACTGTTTTTT. This sequence joins TRBV7-2 and TRBJ1-4; unclear D gene. The length of the CDR3 is 13 residues. The germline V gene has CDR1 SGHTA and CDR2 FQGNSA. Trimming stripped 8 bases from V and 4 bases from J, with 11 bases between.

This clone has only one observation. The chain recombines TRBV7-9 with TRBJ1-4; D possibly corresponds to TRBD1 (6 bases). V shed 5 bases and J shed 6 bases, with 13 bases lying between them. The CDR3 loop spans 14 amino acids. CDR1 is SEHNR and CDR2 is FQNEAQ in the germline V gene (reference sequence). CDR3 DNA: TGTGCCAGCAGCCCGAGGGGGGGCGATGAAAAACTGTTTTTT. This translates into CASSPRGGDEKLFF.

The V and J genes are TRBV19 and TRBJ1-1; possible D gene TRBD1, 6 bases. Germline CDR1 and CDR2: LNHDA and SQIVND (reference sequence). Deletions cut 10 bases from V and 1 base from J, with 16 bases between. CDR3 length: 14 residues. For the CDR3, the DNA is TGTGCCACCGACACAGGGAGCCGGAACACTGAAGCTTTCTTT. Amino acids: CATDTGSRNTEAFF. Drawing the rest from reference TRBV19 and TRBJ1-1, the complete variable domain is DGGITQSPKYLFRKEGQNVTLSCEQNLNHDAMYWYRQDPGQGLRLIYYSQIVNDFQKGDIAEGYSVSREKKESFPLTVTSAQKNPTAFYLCATDTGSRNTEAFFGQGTRLTVV.

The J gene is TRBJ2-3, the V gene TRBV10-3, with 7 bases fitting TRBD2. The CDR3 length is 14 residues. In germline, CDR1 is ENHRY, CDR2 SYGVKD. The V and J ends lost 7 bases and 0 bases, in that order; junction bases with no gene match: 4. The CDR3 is CAIMRGTSTDTQYF. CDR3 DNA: TGTGCCATCATGCGGGGGACTAGCACAGATACGCAGTATTTT.

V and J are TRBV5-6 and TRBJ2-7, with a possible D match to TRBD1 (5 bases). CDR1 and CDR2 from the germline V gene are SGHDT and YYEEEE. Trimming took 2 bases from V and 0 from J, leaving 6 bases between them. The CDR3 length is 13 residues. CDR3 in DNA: TGTGCCAGCAGCTTTCAGGGCTCCTACGAGCAGTACTTC. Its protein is CASSFQGSYEQYF. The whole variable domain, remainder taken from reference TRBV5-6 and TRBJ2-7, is DAGVTQSPTHLIKTRGQQVTLRCSPKSGHDTVSWYQQALGQGPQFIFQYYEEEERQRGNFPDRFSGHQFPNYSSELNVNALLLGDSALYLCASSFQGSYEQYFGPGTRLTVT.

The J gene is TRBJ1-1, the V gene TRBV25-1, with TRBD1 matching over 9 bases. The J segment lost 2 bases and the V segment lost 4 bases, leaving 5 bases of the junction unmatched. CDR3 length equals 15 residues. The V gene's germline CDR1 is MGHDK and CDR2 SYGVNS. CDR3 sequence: CASSAPGQGNTEAFF. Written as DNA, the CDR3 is TGTGCCAGCAGTGCACCGGGACAGGGAAACACTGAAGCTTTCTTT.

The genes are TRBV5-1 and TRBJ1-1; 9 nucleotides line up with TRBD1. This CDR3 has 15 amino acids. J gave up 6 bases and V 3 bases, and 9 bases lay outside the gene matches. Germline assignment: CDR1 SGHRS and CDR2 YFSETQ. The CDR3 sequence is CASSSGQGSSAEAFF. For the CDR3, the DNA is TGCGCCAGCAGCTCCGGACAGGGGTCGTCGGCTGAAGCTTTCTTT.

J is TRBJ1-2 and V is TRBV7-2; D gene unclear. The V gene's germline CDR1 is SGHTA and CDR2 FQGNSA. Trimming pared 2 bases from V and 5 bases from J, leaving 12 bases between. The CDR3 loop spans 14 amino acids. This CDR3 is CASSLSSTLYGYTF. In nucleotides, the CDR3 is TGTGCCAGCAGCTTATCATCTACCCTATATGGCTACACCTTC.

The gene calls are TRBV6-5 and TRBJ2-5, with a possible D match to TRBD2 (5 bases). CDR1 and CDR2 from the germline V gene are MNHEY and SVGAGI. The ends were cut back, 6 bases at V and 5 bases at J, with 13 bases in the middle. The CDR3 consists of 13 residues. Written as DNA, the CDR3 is TGTGCCAGCAGCCAAACTAGGCGCGAGACCCAGTACTTC. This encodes CASSQTRRETQYF.

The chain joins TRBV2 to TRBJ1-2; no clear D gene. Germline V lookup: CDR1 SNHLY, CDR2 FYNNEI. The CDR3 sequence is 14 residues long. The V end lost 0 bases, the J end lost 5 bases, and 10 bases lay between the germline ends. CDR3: CASSEAMNIYGYTF. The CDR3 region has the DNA TGTGCCAGCAGTGAAGCAATGAACATTTATGGCTACACCTTC. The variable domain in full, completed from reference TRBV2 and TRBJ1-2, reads EPEVTQTPSHQVTQMGQEVILRCVPISNHLYFYWYRQILGQKVEFLVSFYNNEISEKSEIFDDQFSVERPDGSNFTLKIRSTKLEDSAMYFCASSEAMNIYGYTFGSGTRLTVV.

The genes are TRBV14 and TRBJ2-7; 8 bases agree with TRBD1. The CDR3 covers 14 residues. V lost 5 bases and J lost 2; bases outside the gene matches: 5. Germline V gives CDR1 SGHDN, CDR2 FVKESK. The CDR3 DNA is TGTGCCAGCAGCAAAGCAGGGGGCCCCTACGAGCAGTACTTC. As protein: CASSKAGGPYEQYF.

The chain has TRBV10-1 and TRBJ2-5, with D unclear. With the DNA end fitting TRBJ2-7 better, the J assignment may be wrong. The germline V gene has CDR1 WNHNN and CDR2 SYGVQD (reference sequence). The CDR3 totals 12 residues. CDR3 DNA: TGCGCCAGCAGTGAGAGGGTAGACGAGCAGTACTTC. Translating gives CASSERVDEQYF.

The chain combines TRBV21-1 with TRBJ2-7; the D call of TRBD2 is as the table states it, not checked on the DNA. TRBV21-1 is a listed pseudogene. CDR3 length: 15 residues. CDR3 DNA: TGTGCCAGCAGCTTCACGGCGGGCCCGGCGGGGGAGCAGTACTTC. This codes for CASSFTAGPAGEQYF.

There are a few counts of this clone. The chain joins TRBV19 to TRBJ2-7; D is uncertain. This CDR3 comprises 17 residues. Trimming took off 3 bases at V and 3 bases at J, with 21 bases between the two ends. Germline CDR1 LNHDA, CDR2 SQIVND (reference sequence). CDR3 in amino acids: CASSMVGPTEKDYEQYF. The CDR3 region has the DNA TGTGCCAGTAGTATGGTTGGTCCCACAGAAAAGGACTACGAGCAGTACTTC.

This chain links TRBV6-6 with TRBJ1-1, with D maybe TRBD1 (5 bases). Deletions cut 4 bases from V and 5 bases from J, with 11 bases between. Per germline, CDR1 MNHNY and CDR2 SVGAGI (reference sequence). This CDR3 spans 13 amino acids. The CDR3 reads CASSSRERTEAFF. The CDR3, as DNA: TGTGCCAGCAGTTCCAGGGAGCGGACTGAAGCTTTCTTT.

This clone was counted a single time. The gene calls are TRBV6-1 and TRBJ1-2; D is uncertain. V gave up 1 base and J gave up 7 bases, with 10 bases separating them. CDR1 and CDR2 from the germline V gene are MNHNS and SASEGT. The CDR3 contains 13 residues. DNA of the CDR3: TGTGCCAGCAGTGAAGGGAATACCCTTGGCTACACCTTC. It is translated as CASSEGNTLGYTF.

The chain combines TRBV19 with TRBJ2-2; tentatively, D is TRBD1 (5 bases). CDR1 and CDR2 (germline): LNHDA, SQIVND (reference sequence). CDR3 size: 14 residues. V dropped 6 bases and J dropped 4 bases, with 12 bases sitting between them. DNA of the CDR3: TGTGCCAGTAGCCCTCGCAGGGCCACCGGGGAGCTGTTTTTT. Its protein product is CASSPRRATGELFF. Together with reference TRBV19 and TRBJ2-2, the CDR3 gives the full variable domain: DGGITQSPKYLFRKEGQNVTLSCEQNLNHDAMYWYRQDPGQGLRLIYYSQIVNDFQKGDIAEGYSVSREKKESFPLTVTSAQKNPTAFYLCASSPRRATGELFFGEGSRLTVL.

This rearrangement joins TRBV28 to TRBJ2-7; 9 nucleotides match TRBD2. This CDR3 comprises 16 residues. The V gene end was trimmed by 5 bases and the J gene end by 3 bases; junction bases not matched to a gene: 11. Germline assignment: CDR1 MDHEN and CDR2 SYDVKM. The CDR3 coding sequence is TGTGCCAGCAGTCCCGTTGAGACTAGCGGTGGCTACGAGCAGTACTTC. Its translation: CASSPVETSGGYEQYF.